The 21 T cell receptor beta chains below come from one sample, sequenced in a study of T cell responses to AZD1222 COVID-19 vaccine. Using immunoSEQ multiplex PCR, the repertoire was profiled, and TCRdb retains in-frame clones only, with some absent. The table lists 150,000 to 200,000 clones, roughly 91% of them singletons. The specimen comprised peripheral blood, sampled on day 0 of AZD1222 vaccination. These receptors originate from an adult in good health.

V and J are TRBV5-4 and TRBJ1-1; D is undetermined. There are 16 residues in the CDR3. Germline assignment: CDR1 SGHNT and CDR2 YYREEE (reference sequence). Trimming pared 0 bases from V and 5 bases from J, leaving 17 bases between. DNA for the CDR3: TGTGCCAGCAGCTTGGCTCTCGGAGTCTATAGGACTGAAGCTTTCTTT. Translation gives CASSLALGVYRTEAFF.

CDR3 nucleotides: TGTGCCAGCAGCCAAGGTAGGGCACGAAATCAGCCCCAGCATTTT. Translation gives CASSQGRARNQPQHF. The chain couples TRBV3-1 (or the pseudogene TRBV3-2) to TRBJ1-5; D unresolved. From germline, CDR1 is LGHDT and CDR2 YNNKEL (reference sequence). The ends were cut back, 1 base at V and 4 bases at J, with 11 bases in the middle. This CDR3 comprises 15 residues.

The chain employs TRBV20-1 and TRBJ1-1, with 12 bases lining up with TRBD1. CDR1 DFQATT and CDR2 SNEGSKA come from the germline V gene (reference sequence). J gave up 4 bases and V 3 bases, and 6 bases lay outside the gene matches. The CDR3 consists of 15 residues. This chain's CDR3 is CSASLGTGGITEAFF. The CDR3 DNA follows: TGCAGTGCTAGTCTCGGGACAGGGGGCATCACTGAAGCTTTCTTT.

This clone has more than one count but fewer than ten. The chain couples TRBV11-2 to TRBJ1-6; 9 bases fit TRBD1. In germline, CDR1 is SGHAT, CDR2 FQNNGV. This CDR3 region has 16 residues. V trimming: 4 bases; J trimming: 1 base; junction bases outside the gene matches: 2. The CDR3 protein is CASSWDRVSYNSPLHF. The CDR3 nucleotides are TGTGCCAGCAGCTGGGACAGGGTGTCCTATAATTCACCCCTCCACTTT.

V is TRBV4-3 and J is TRBJ2-1; no clear D. The CDR3 totals 14 residues. Germline V gives CDR1 LGHNA, CDR2 YSLEER. V was clipped by 1 base and J by 9 bases, with 13 bases between them. The CDR3 here is CASSQVGRPSEQFF. The CDR3, as DNA: TGCGCCAGCAGCCAAGTTGGAAGGCCGAGTGAGCAGTTCTTC.

V usage is TRBV28 and J usage is TRBJ1-2; D gene unclear. Germline V gives CDR1 MDHEN, CDR2 SYDVKM. V lost 6 bases and J 7 bases, leaving 6 bases between the germline ends. The CDR3 has 10 amino acids. The CDR3 nucleotides are TGTGCCAGCAGACGTGGTGGCTACACCTTC. This encodes CASRRGGYTF.

The V gene is TRBV10-3, the J gene TRBJ2-2; 8 nucleotides line up with TRBD1. Unmatched junction bases numbered 2, after V lost 9 bases and J lost 5 bases. The CDR3 length is 12 residues. Germline lookup yields CDR1 ENHRY and CDR2 SYGVKD. This CDR3 reads CAIQGGTGELFF. CDR3 bases: TGTGCCATACAGGGGGGTACCGGGGAGCTGTTTTTT.

The rearrangement uses TRBV6-1 and TRBJ2-1; weak D call: TRBD2 (5 bases). The CDR3 totals 15 residues. Trimming cost V 3 bases and J 2 bases, with 11 bases left between them. The germline CDR1 and CDR2 sequences are MNHNS and SASEGT. Here the CDR3 DNA reads TGTGCCAGCAGTGAGCTGTGGGGAGCCTACAATGAGCAGTTCTTC. The encoded protein is CASSELWGAYNEQFF.

This clone appeared a single time. The rearrangement uses TRBV14 and TRBJ1-6; 9 nucleotides agree with TRBD1. The CDR3 is 18 residues long. Germline values: CDR1 SGHDN, CDR2 FVKESK. J was trimmed by 6 bases and V by 4 bases; bases with no gene match: 13. Here the CDR3 DNA reads TGTGCCAGCAGCCTTCGGGGGCCCGGGACAGGGTTTAATTCACCCCTCCACTTT. Protein sequence: CASSLRGPGTGFNSPLHF.

The chain combines TRBV18 with TRBJ1-1; 9 nucleotides line up with TRBD1. The germline gives CDR1 KGHSH, CDR2 LQKENI. The CDR3 contains 13 residues. J was trimmed by 8 bases and V by 4 bases; bases with no gene match: 5. The CDR3 nucleotides are TGTGCCAGCTCACGGGACAGGGTTTGGGAAGCTTTCTTT. Its protein is CASSRDRVWEAFF.

This sequence joins TRBV19 and TRBJ1-5; D is unclear. CDR3 size: 15 residues. The germline V and J ends were trimmed by 1 base and 0 bases, with 7 bases remaining between them. Per the germline V gene, CDR1 is LNHDA and CDR2 is SQIVND (reference sequence). CDR3 sequence: CASSIARHSNQPQHF. In nucleotides, the CDR3 is TGTGCCAGTAGTATAGCCAGGCATAGCAATCAGCCCCAGCATTTT.

This chain connects TRBV5-1 to TRBJ2-6, with D tentatively TRBD1 or TRBD2 (6 bases each). CDR1 is SGHRS, CDR2 YFSETQ, per germline. V lost 4 bases to trimming and J lost 0 bases, with 14 bases between them. The CDR3 spans 17 residues. The CDR3 DNA sequence: TGCGCCAGCAGCCCCAATCCGGGGGCCTCTGGGGCCAACGTCCTGACTTTC. Protein product: CASSPNPGASGANVLTF. The variable domain in full, with the rest retrieved from reference TRBV5-1 and TRBJ2-6, is KAGVTQTPRYLIKTRGQQVTLSCSPISGHRSVSWYQQTPGQGLQFLFEYFSETQRNKGNFPGRFSGRQFSNSRSEMNVSTLELGDSALYLCASSPNPGASGANVLTFGAGSRLTVL.

This sequence joins TRBV11-2 and TRBJ2-5, with TRBD2 identical over 9 bases. Germline CDR1 is SGHAT and CDR2 is FQNNGV. The V and J ends lost 8 bases and 5 bases, in that order; junction bases with no gene match: 15. CDR3 size: 16 residues. Written as DNA, the CDR3 is TGTGCCAGCTCCCCCCCTCCACTAGCGGGCATGGAGACCCAGTACTTC. Its translation is CASSPPPLAGMETQYF.

As for this clone: This sample also contains other DNA sequences that code for the same CDR3. The gene calls are TRBV18 and TRBJ2-5, with D tentatively TRBD2 (6 bases). The V gene's germline CDR1 is KGHSH and CDR2 LQKENI. Trimming took 3 bases from V and 2 from J, leaving 7 bases between them. This CDR3 contains 13 residues. For the CDR3, the DNA is TGTGCCAGCTCACCGGGACTGCAAGAGACCCAGTACTTC. This sequence encodes CASSPGLQETQYF.

The chain combines TRBV5-6 with TRBJ1-1; no clear D gene. Germline V lookup: CDR1 SGHDT, CDR2 YYEEEE. V was clipped by 3 bases and J by 1 base, with 7 bases between them. The CDR3 is made up of 13 amino acids. As DNA, the CDR3 is TGTGCCAGCAGCTGGCACAGGAACACTGAAGCTTTCTTT. Amino acid sequence: CASSWHRNTEAFF.

V is TRBV15 and J is TRBJ1-3; D unresolved. Trimming pared 8 bases from V and 3 bases from J, leaving 11 bases between. The CDR3 covers 13 residues. CDR1 is LNHNV and CDR2 is YYDKDF in the germline V gene (reference sequence). The CDR3 DNA follows: TGTGCCACCCGGACCCGGAGTGGAAACACCATATATTTT. This encodes CATRTRSGNTIYF.

The rearrangement joins TRBV9 to TRBJ1-3, with D unclear. The CDR3 length is 15 residues. Trimming stripped 4 bases from V and 2 bases from J, with 13 bases between. Germline V gives CDR1 SGDLS, CDR2 YYNGEE. The CDR3 loop reads CASSQDAVAGNTIYF. CDR3 sequence (DNA): TGTGCCAGCAGCCAGGACGCGGTTGCTGGAAACACCATATATTTT.

This sequence joins TRBV19 and TRBJ1-2; no clear D. This CDR3 region has 12 residues. V lost 8 bases and J lost 2, with 9 bases in between. Germline V gene sequence: CDR1 LNHDA, CDR2 SQIVND (reference sequence). In DNA, the CDR3 is TGTGCCAGTTACGGCGGCAACTATGGCTACACCTTC. Translation: CASYGGNYGYTF.

This sequence joins TRBV30 and TRBJ1-2, with a weak D call TRBD1 (6 bases). Germline CDR1 reads GTSNPN; CDR2 reads SVGIG (reference sequence). Trimming removed 6 bases at V and 2 bases at J, with 19 bases between. The CDR3 sequence is 15 residues long. The chain's CDR3 is CACWDLQGPNYGYTF. CDR3 in DNA: TGTGCCTGTTGGGATTTACAGGGACCAAACTATGGCTACACCTTC.

The chain carries TRBV30 and TRBJ1-3, with D perhaps TRBD1 (6 bases). V was trimmed by 3 bases and J by 9 bases, leaving 12 bases between them. From germline, CDR1 is GTSNPN and CDR2 SVGIG (reference sequence). There are 12 residues in the CDR3. The CDR3 reads CAWREVGGTIYF. DNA of the CDR3: TGTGCCTGGAGGGAAGTAGGGGGCACCATATATTTT.

V gene TRBV9 combines with J gene TRBJ1-1; D may be TRBD1 (5 bases). Trimming took off 0 bases at V and 4 bases at J, with 16 bases between the two ends. Germline V gene data show CDR1 as SGDLS and CDR2 as YYNGEE. The CDR3 contains 16 residues. This CDR3 reads CASSVGGTTTGTEAFF. As DNA, the CDR3 is TGTGCCAGCAGCGTAGGCGGGACTACTACGGGCACTGAAGCTTTCTTT.